The T cell receptor (beta chain) described here comes from a study of spatial heterogeneity in lung cancer. CDR3 size: 15 residues. V gave up 3 bases and J gave up 3 bases, with 12 bases separating them. CDR1 is MDHEN and CDR2 is SYDVKM in the germline V gene. MiXCR, applied by TCRdb to the 5' RACE reads, yields one record per CDR3 protein. The sample yields about 10,000 distinct CDR3 sequences, less than 4.5% seen once. Specified time point: sample taken at primary tumor resection. This clonotype was recorded at least ten times. This chain links TRBV28 with TRBJ1-5, with D possibly matching TRBD1 (6 bases). The TCR was taken from a female donor with early-stage non-small cell lung cancer. The specimen was PBMCs, collected at surgery. The DNA for the CDR3 is TGTGCCAGCAGTTTTGCAGGGGTCGTCAATCAGCCCCAGCATTTT. It yields the protein CASSFAGVVNQPQHF.